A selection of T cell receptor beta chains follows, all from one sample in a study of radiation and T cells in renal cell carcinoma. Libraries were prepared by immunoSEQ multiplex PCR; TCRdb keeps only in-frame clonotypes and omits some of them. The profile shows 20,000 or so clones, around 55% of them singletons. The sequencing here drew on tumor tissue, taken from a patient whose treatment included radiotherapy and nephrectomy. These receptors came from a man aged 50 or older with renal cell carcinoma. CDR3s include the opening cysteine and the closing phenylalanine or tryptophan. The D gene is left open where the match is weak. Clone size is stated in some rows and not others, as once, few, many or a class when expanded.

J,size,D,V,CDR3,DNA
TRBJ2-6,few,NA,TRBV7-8,CASSSRSVSGANVLTF,TGTGCCAGCAGCTCCCGTTCGGTCTCTGGGGCCAACGTCCTGACTTTC
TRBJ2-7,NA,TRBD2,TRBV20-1,CSPGGSYEQYF,TGCAGTCCGGGGGGCTCCTACGAGCAGTACTTC
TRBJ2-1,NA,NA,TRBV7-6,CASSLYLAGGNEQFF,TGTGCCAGCAGCTTATATCTAGCCGGCGGCAATGAGCAGTTCTTC
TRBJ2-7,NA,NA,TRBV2,CASSEGPEGEQYF,TGTGCCAGCAGTGAGGGACCCGAAGGGGAGCAGTACTTC
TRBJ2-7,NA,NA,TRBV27,CASSPPDGGVSGDYEQYF,TGTGCCAGCAGCCCGCCCGATGGGGGCGTAAGTGGGGACTACGAGCAGTACTTC
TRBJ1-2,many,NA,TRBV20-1,CSGTPGGYTF,TGCAGTGGCACGCCAGGGGGCTACACCTTC
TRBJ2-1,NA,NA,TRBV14,CASTPKIWTVGEQFF,TGTGCCAGCACCCCCAAGATCTGGACGGTTGGAGAGCAGTTCTTC
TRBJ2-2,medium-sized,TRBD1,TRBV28,CASKGQGMFF,TGTGCCAGCAAGGGACAGGGAATGTTTTTT
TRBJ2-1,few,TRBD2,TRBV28,CASSLGLAGVPYNEQFF,TGTGCCAGCAGTTTAGGGCTAGCGGGGGTTCCCTACAATGAGCAGTTCTTC
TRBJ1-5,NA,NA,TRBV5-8,CASRGPRGSNQPQHF,TGTGCCAGCCGGGGGCCCCGGGGGAGCAATCAGCCCCAGCATTTT
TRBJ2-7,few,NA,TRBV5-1,CASSFNRDEQYF,TGCGCCAGCAGCTTCAACAGGGACGAGCAGTACTTC
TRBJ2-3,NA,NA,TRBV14,CASSQVPRYTQYF,TGTGCCAGCAGCCAAGTTCCGAGGTATACGCAGTATTTT
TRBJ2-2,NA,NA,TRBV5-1,CASSLNGRAAGRTGELFF,TGCGCCAGCAGCTTGAACGGCAGGGCCGCTGGAAGAACCGGGGAGCTGTTTTTT
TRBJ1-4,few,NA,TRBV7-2,CASSVQGSHNEKLFF,TGTGCCAGCAGCGTACAGGGTTCCCATAATGAAAAACTGTTTTTT